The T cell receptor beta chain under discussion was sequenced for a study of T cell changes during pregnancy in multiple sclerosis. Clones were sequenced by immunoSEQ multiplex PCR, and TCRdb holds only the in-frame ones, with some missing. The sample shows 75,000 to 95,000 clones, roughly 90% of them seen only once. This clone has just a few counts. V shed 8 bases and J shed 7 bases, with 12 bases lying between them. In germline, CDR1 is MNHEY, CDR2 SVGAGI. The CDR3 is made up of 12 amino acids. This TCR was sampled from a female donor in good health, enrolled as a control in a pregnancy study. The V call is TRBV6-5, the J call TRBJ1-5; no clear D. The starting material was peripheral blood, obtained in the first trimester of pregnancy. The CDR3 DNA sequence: TGTGCCAGCGGGTTTTCGGGACAGCCCCAGCATTTT. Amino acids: CASGFSGQPQHF.